A single T cell receptor (beta chain) is shown here with its context. The CDR3 is 14 amino acids. V was pared by 2 bases and J by 2 bases, with 10 bases between. Per germline, CDR1 SGHNT and CDR2 YENEEA. Assay: immunoSEQ multiplex PCR; the TCRdb copy retains only in-frame clones and omits some. The table has 50,000 or so clones, nearly 98% seen once; the top ten hold over 0.6%. The data derive from a study of siplizumab effects on memory and regulatory T cells. The clonotype originates from a human donor in good health. The sequencing sample was made of naive CD4+ T cells sorted from blood. The rearrangement links TRBV11-3 to TRBJ2-7; D gene ambiguous. CDR3 DNA sequence: TGTGCCAGCAGCTTAAGCGCGGCCACCTACGAGCAGTACTTC. This translates into CASSLSAATYEQYF.